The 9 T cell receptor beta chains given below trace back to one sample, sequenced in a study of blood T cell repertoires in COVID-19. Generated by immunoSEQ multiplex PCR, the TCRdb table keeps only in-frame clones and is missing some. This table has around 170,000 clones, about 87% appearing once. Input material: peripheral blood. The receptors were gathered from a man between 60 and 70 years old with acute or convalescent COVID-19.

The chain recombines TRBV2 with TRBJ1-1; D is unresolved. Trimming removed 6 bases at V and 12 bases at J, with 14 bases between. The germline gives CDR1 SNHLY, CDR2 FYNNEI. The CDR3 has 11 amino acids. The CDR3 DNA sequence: TGTGCCAGCAGGGAGGGCCTGCACACTTTCTTT. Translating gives CASREGLHTFF.

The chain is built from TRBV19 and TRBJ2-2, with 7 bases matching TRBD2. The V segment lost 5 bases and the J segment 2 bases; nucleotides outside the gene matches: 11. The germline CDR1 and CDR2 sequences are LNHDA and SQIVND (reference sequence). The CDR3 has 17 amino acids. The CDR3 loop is CASSRSPTSANTGELFF. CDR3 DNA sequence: TGTGCCAGTAGTCGATCTCCCACTAGCGCAAACACCGGGGAGCTGTTTTTT.

The CDR3, as DNA: TGCAGTGCTAGTCGACAGGGGATCGCGGATGGCTACACCTTC. Protein sequence: CSASRQGIADGYTF. The V gene is TRBV20-1, the J gene TRBJ1-2, with 8 positions matching TRBD1. CDR3 size: 14 residues. J was trimmed by 6 bases and V by 3 bases; bases with no gene match: 9. Germline-derived CDR1 and CDR2 are DFQATT and SNEGSKA (reference sequence).

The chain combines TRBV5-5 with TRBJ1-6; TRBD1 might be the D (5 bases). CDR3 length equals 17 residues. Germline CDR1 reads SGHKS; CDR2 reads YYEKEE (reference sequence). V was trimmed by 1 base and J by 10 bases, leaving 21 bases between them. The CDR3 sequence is CASSLFSTVAQRSPLHF. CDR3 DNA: TGTGCCAGCAGCTTGTTTTCGACAGTGGCCCAGAGGTCACCCCTCCACTTT. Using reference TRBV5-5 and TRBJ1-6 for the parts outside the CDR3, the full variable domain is DAGVTQSPTHLIKTRGQQVTLRCSPISGHKSVSWYQQVLGQGPQFIFQYYEKEERGRGNFPDRFSARQFPNYSSELNVNALLLGDSALYLCASSLFSTVAQRSPLHFGNGTRLTVT.

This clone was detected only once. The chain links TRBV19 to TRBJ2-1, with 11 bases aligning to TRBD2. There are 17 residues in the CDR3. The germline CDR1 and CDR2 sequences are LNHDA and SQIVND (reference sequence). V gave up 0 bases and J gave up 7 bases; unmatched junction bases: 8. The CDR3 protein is CASSIDRLAGGGNEQFF. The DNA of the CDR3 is TGTGCCAGTAGTATAGACAGGCTAGCGGGGGGAGGGAATGAGCAGTTCTTC.

Here the CDR3 DNA reads TGTGCCAGCAGACGACCCCCCGGACAAACGAACACTGAAGCTTTCTTT. Protein: CASRRPPGQTNTEAFF. This chain connects TRBV7-2 to TRBJ1-1, with D perhaps TRBD1 (5 bases). The CDR3 is 16 amino acids. Germline V gives CDR1 SGHTA, CDR2 FQGNSA. V was pared by 6 bases and J by 1 base, with 18 bases between.

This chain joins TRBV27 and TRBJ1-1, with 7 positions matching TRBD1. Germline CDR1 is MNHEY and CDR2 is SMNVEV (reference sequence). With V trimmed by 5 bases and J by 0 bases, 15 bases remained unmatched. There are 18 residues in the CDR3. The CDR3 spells CASSQARPGQLMNTEAFF. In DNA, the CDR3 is TGTGCCAGCAGTCAGGCAAGACCGGGACAGCTCATGAACACTGAAGCTTTCTTT.

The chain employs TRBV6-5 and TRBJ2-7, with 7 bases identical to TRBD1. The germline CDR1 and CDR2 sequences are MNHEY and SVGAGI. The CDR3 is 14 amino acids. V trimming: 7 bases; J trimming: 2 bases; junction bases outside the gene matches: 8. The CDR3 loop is CASTNRGATYEQYV. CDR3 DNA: TGTGCCAGCACTAACAGGGGTGCCACCTACGAGCAGTACGTC.

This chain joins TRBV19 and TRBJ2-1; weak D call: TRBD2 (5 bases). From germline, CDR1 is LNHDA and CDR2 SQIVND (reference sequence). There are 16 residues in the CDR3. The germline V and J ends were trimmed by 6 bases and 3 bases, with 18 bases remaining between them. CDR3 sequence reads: CASSPLAQRHYNEQFF. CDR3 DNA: TGTGCCAGTAGCCCCCTCGCGCAGCGGCACTACAATGAGCAGTTCTTC.